The 27 T cell receptor beta chains given below trace back to one sample, sequenced in a study of shared clonotypes between healthy human individuals. Data came from immunoSEQ multiplex PCR; TCRdb stores just in-frame clones and leaves some out. The sample shows 950,000 to 1,300,000 clones, about 75% of them seen only once. The sequencing input was memory CD4+ T cells sorted from blood. Specified subset: CD45RA-negative fraction. These receptors were taken from a man younger than 35 in good health.

CDR3 residues: CASSLTATYNSPLHF. The CDR3 nucleotides read TGTGCCAGCAGTTTAACGGCAACCTATAATTCACCCCTCCACTTT. The rearrangement links TRBV28 to TRBJ1-6; unclear D gene. Germline CDR1 reads MDHEN; CDR2 reads SYDVKM. Trimming cost V 2 bases and J 2 bases, with 7 bases left between them. The CDR3 consists of 15 residues. The variable domain in full, with the rest retrieved from reference TRBV28 and TRBJ1-6, is DVKVTQSSRYLVKRTGEKVFLECVQDMDHENMFWYRQDPGLGLRLIYFSYDVKMKEKGDIPEGYSVSREKKERFSLILESASTNQTSMYLCASSLTATYNSPLHFGNGTRLTVT.

The chain joins TRBV5-1 to TRBJ2-1, with a possible D match to TRBD2 (5 bases). Germline V CDR1 and CDR2: SGHRS, YFSETQ. Trimming stripped 0 bases from V and 0 bases from J, with 10 bases between. This CDR3 is built from 16 residues. The CDR3 coding sequence is TGCGCCAGCAGCTTGGGGGGAGAGATCTCCTACAATGAGCAGTTCTTC. It codes for CASSLGGEISYNEQFF.

The gene calls are TRBV6-1 and TRBJ2-7; 9 bases fit TRBD1. In germline, CDR1 is MNHNS, CDR2 SASEGT. The V and J ends lost 6 bases and 3 bases, in that order; junction bases with no gene match: 9. This CDR3 contains 15 residues. CDR3 DNA sequence: TGTGCCAGCAGACCAGACAGGGGGAGAGGCTACGAGCAGTACTTC. Its translation: CASRPDRGRGYEQYF.

The chain links TRBV25-1 to TRBJ2-7, with unresolved D. CDR3 size: 14 residues. V lost 10 bases and J lost 4, with 20 bases in between. Germline assignment: CDR1 MGHDK and CDR2 SYGVNS. CDR3 residues: CATSGGSKLYEQYF. DNA for the CDR3: TGTGCCACCTCCGGCGGCTCCAAGTTGTACGAGCAGTACTTC.

The V gene is TRBV2, the J gene TRBJ1-2; D gene ambiguous. V shed 6 bases and J shed 4 bases, with 18 bases lying between them. The CDR3 is made up of 15 amino acids. Looked up from germline, CDR1 is SNHLY and CDR2 is FYNNEI. CDR3 bases: TGTGCCAGCAGCCTTCGCAGGCCTCTAGGCTATGGCTACACCTTC. Translated: CASSLRRPLGYGYTF. The whole variable domain, filled in from reference TRBV2 and TRBJ1-2, reads EPEVTQTPSHQVTQMGQEVILRCVPISNHLYFYWYRQILGQKVEFLVSFYNNEISEKSEIFDDQFSVERPDGSNFTLKIRSTKLEDSAMYFCASSLRRPLGYGYTFGSGTRLTVV.

The CDR3 loop is CASSPRLEGNNEQFF. Here the CDR3 DNA reads TGTGCCAGCAGCCCCCGACTAGAGGGGAACAATGAGCAGTTCTTC. The chain links TRBV7-3 to TRBJ2-1, with a possible D match to TRBD2 (6 bases). The germline V and J ends were trimmed by 5 bases and 5 bases, with 16 bases remaining between them. The germline V gene encodes CDR1 SGHTA and CDR2 FQGTGA. There are 15 residues in the CDR3.

This clone was recorded only once. V and J are TRBV2 and TRBJ1-1; a possible D gene is TRBD1 (5 bases). V dropped 7 bases and J dropped 3 bases, with 12 bases sitting between them. This CDR3 is 13 amino acids long. Germline V lookup: CDR1 SNHLY, CDR2 FYNNEI. CDR3 residues: CASIRRGYTEAFF. As DNA, the CDR3 is TGTGCCAGCATCAGGAGGGGTTACACTGAAGCTTTCTTT.

V is TRBV7-2 and J is TRBJ2-5; 9 bases agree with TRBD2. CDR1 and CDR2 (germline): SGHTA, FQGNSA. There are 18 residues in the CDR3. The junction had 14 bases not matched to a gene; V was cut back by 4 bases and J by 2 bases. CDR3 protein: CASSSMLSGRPSQETQYF. The CDR3 DNA reads TGTGCCAGCAGCTCAATGCTAAGCGGGAGGCCATCTCAAGAGACCCAGTACTTC.

The J gene is TRBJ1-1, the V gene TRBV6-1; possible D gene TRBD1, 5 bases. V was clipped by 2 bases and J by 3 bases, with 10 bases between them. The length of the CDR3 is 14 residues. Germline-derived CDR1 and CDR2 are MNHNS and SASEGT. For the CDR3, the DNA is TGTGCCAGCAGTGAACAGGGAATTCACACTGAAGCTTTCTTT. It is translated as CASSEQGIHTEAFF.

The J gene is TRBJ1-6, the V gene TRBV27, with 7 bases fitting TRBD1. After removal of 4 bases from V and 6 bases from J, the junction contained 9 bases not matched to a gene. This CDR3 region has 16 residues. Germline CDR1 is MNHEY and CDR2 is SMNVEV (reference sequence). CDR3 nucleotide sequence: TGTGCCAGCAGTTCCAACTGGGACAGATTTAATTCACCCCTCCACTTT. Residues: CASSSNWDRFNSPLHF.

The chain uses TRBV28 and TRBJ2-5; D is unresolved. The CDR3 has 11 residues. Looked up from germline, CDR1 is MDHEN and CDR2 is SYDVKM. Trimming removed 6 bases from V and 4 bases from J, with 6 bases in between. As DNA, the CDR3 is TGTGCCAGCAGAACCCGAGAGACCCAGTACTTC. The encoded protein is CASRTRETQYF.

Comments on this clone: Additional DNA sequences in this sample encode the identical CDR3. The rearrangement uses TRBV30 and TRBJ1-2; 9 bases agree with TRBD1. CDR3 length: 13 residues. With 3 bases clipped from V and 4 bases from J, the junction kept 3 bases outside the gene matches. The germline CDR1 and CDR2 sequences are GTSNPN and SVGIG (reference sequence). CDR3 DNA: TGTGCCTGGAGGACAGGGGGATCCTATGGCTACACCTTC. As protein: CAWRTGGSYGYTF.

The CDR3 nucleotides are TGTGCCAGCAGCCCCCGGACTAGCGGGAGTTCGAGAGAGCAGTACTTC. Encoded protein: CASSPRTSGSSREQYF. This rearrangement joins TRBV9 to TRBJ2-7, with 13 bases aligning to TRBD2. Germline CDR1 reads SGDLS; CDR2 reads YYNGEE. The CDR3 covers 16 residues. The trim removed 4 bases at V and 7 bases at J, leaving 11 bases unmatched.

Turning to this clone: Other nucleotide sequences in the sample specify the same CDR3. The chain joins TRBV7-2 to TRBJ2-5, with D perhaps TRBD1 or TRBD2 (5 bases each). CDR1 SGHTA and CDR2 FQGNSA come from the germline V gene. The CDR3 has 13 residues. The germline V and J ends were trimmed by 5 bases and 5 bases, with 12 bases remaining between them. As DNA, the CDR3 is TGTGCCAGCAGCCTCGGGACGGCTGAGACCCAGTACTTC. Encoded protein: CASSLGTAETQYF.

In its sample, this clone was seen a few times. A read error may account for a junction end that differs from germline. This sequence joins TRBV7-7 and TRBJ2-1, with no clear D. Germline loops: CDR1 SSHAT, CDR2 FNYEAQ (reference sequence). CDR3 length: 14 amino acids. This CDR3 is CASSLNAGGNEQFF. CDR3 nucleotides: TGTGCTAGCAGCTTAAACGCCGGCGGTAATGAGCAGTTCTTC.

The V call is TRBV30, the J call TRBJ2-3; 7 bases are a match to TRBD2. The CDR3 is 15 amino acids. The V gene end was trimmed by 3 bases and the J gene end by 3 bases; junction bases not matched to a gene: 9. The germline V gene has CDR1 GTSNPN and CDR2 SVGIG (reference sequence). CDR3 sequence reads: CAWRKKAGDTDTQYF. The CDR3 bases are TGTGCCTGGAGAAAAAAGGCGGGAGATACAGATACGCAGTATTTT.

This clone occurred once. The chain employs TRBV11-2 and TRBJ2-2, with D perhaps TRBD2 (5 bases). This CDR3 has 16 residues. Trimming shortened V by 2 bases and J by 5 bases, and 15 bases separated the two germline ends. Germline V lookup: CDR1 SGHAT, CDR2 FQNNGV. This CDR3 is CASSLPGLALTGELFF. CDR3 bases: TGTGCCAGCAGCTTACCCGGACTTGCTCTGACCGGGGAGCTGTTTTTT.

The chain couples TRBV18 to TRBJ1-3; D is ambiguous. V was pared by 0 bases and J by 4 bases, with 10 bases between. The CDR3 length is 15 residues. CDR1 is KGHSH and CDR2 is LQKENI in the germline V gene. CDR3 coding DNA: TGTGCCAGCTCACCACCGGGCAGGTCGGGAAACACCATATATTTT. Translation gives CASSPPGRSGNTIYF. The entire variable domain, with the rest obtained from reference TRBV18 and TRBJ1-3, is as follows: NAGVMQNPRHLVRRRGQEARLRCSPMKGHSHVYWYRQLPEEGLKFMVYLQKENIIDESGMPKERFSAEFPKEGPSILRIQQVVRGDSAAYFCASSPPGRSGNTIYFGEGSWLTVV.

CDR3 in amino acids: CASSFGDTNSPLHF. CDR3 DNA sequence: TGTGCCAGCAGTTTCGGGGACACTAATTCACCCCTCCACTTT. J is TRBJ1-6 and V is TRBV6-5, with D possibly being TRBD1 (6 bases). V was cut by 4 bases and J by 6 bases, with 10 bases left in between. The CDR3 sequence is 14 residues long. Germline V gene sequence: CDR1 MNHEY, CDR2 SVGAGI.

The J gene is TRBJ1-6, the V gene TRBV6-6, with D unclear. V was clipped by 4 bases and J by 3 bases, with 7 bases between them. The CDR3 is 14 amino acids. The germline V gene has CDR1 MNHNY and CDR2 SVGAGI (reference sequence). CDR3 coding DNA: TGTGCCAGCAGTTCACAAGGCTATAATTCACCCCTCCACTTT. This gives the protein CASSSQGYNSPLHF.

Remarks on this clone: Distinct nucleotide sequences in the sample also encode this CDR3. The chain joins TRBV5-5 to TRBJ1-2; D not certain. The CDR3 contains 14 residues. Germline assignment: CDR1 SGHKS and CDR2 YYEKEE (reference sequence). Trimming left V 5 bases short and J 1 base short, with 12 bases between. CDR3 in amino acids: CASSLDGGNYGYTF. CDR3 DNA sequence: TGTGCCAGCAGTTTAGACGGCGGTAACTATGGCTACACCTTC.

V is TRBV29-1 and J is TRBJ2-1; 10 bases are shared with TRBD2. V lost 5 bases, J lost 6 bases, and 7 bases stayed unmatched. From germline, CDR1 is SQVTM and CDR2 ANQGSEA. The CDR3 extends over 14 amino acids. CDR3 amino acids: CSVWRSGGPNEQFF. The CDR3 DNA reads TGCAGCGTTTGGCGTAGCGGGGGGCCCAATGAGCAGTTCTTC.

The rearrangement joins TRBV27 to TRBJ1-4; TRBD1 matches at 9 bases. The CDR3 length is 14 residues. V trimming: 5 bases; J trimming: 11 bases; junction bases outside the gene matches: 9. CDR1 and CDR2 from the germline V gene are MNHEY and SMNVEV (reference sequence). The DNA of the CDR3 is TGTGCCAGCAGTCCCGTCCTGACAGGGGGGAAACTGTTTTTT. This encodes CASSPVLTGGKLFF.

This chain links TRBV6-5 with TRBJ1-2, with 7 bases matching TRBD1. The junction had 7 bases not matched to a gene; V was cut back by 8 bases and J by 7 bases. The CDR3 contains 12 residues. The germline V gene has CDR1 MNHEY and CDR2 SVGAGI. The CDR3 bases are TGTGCCAGCCGCGACAGGGCTAGTGGCTACACCTTC. Its translation: CASRDRASGYTF.

The CDR3: CASSRTGAQETQYF. CDR3 in DNA: TGTGCCAGCAGCCGAACCGGGGCCCAAGAGACCCAGTACTTC. The chain couples TRBV16 to TRBJ2-5; D is perhaps TRBD1 or TRBD2 (5 bases each). V lost 4 bases and J lost 1, with 10 bases in between. This CDR3 has 14 amino acids. CDR1 is KGHSY and CDR2 is FQNENV in the germline V gene.

The gene calls are TRBV19 and TRBJ1-5; D is unresolved. Trimming removed 6 bases from V and 3 bases from J, with 9 bases in between. CDR3 size: 13 residues. Germline CDR1 is LNHDA and CDR2 is SQIVND (reference sequence). The DNA for the CDR3 is TGTGCCAGTAGGGCCTCGGACAATCAGCCCCAGCATTTT. Translated, it gives CASRASDNQPQHF.

This chain joins TRBV10-3 and TRBJ2-7; D is ambiguous. The CDR3 is 12 amino acids. Deletions cut 7 bases from V and 3 bases from J, with 10 bases between. The germline V gene encodes CDR1 ENHRY and CDR2 SYGVKD. CDR3 nucleotide sequence: TGTGCCATCAAGTATATTATCTACGAGCAGTACTTC. This gives the protein CAIKYIIYEQYF.